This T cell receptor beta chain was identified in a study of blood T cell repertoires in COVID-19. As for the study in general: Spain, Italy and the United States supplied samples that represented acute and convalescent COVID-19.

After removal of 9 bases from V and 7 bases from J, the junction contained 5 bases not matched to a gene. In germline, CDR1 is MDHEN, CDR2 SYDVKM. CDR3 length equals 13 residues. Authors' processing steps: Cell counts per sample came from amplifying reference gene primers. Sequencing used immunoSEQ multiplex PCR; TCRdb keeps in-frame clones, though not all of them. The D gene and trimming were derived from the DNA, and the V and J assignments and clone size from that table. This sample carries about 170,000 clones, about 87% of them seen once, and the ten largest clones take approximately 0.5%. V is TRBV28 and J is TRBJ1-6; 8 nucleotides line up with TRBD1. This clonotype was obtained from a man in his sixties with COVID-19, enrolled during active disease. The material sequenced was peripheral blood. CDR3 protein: CASRTGTNSPLHF. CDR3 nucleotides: TGTGCCAGTAGGACAGGGACAAATTCACCCCTCCACTTT.